The rows below give T cell receptor beta chains drawn from one sample of a study of CD4+ T cells in melanoma. Assay used: immunoSEQ multiplex PCR; TCRdb lists only in-frame clones, some missing. The sample includes roughly 10,000 clones, 75% to 80% of them seen just once. The sample consisted of cells from a culture (not recorded whether cultured in vitro). All receptors derive from a human donor with melanoma. Both conserved end residues are part of each CDR3. D genes are given only for firm matches. Where a row states a size, it is once, few, many or the class of an expanded clone; other rows omit it.

abundance,d_gene,j_gene,v_gene,CDR3nt,CDR3aa
-,-,TRBJ2-3,TRBV7-3,TGTGCCAGCAGCTTAGGGGCTAGCACAGATACGCAGTATTTT,CASSLGASTDTQYF
once,TRBD1,TRBJ1-2,TRBV9,TGTGCCAGCAGCGTAGAGAGGACAGGTCGGGGCGGCTACACCTTC,CASSVERTGRGGYTF
-,-,TRBJ2-1,TRBV2,TGTGCCAGCACTATCGGGGTCTCCTACAATGAGCAGTTCTTC,CASTIGVSYNEQFF
-,TRBD1,TRBJ2-1,TRBV9,TGTGCCAGCAGCCCACGCCTCCGGGACAGGGCAAATGAGCAGTTCTTC,CASSPRLRDRANEQFF
medium-sized,-,TRBJ1-1,TRBV2,TGTGCCAGCAGTGGCGTCCAGGGACTGAACACTGAAGCTTTCTTT,CASSGVQGLNTEAFF
once,-,TRBJ1-1,TRBV5-1,TGCGCCAGCAGCTCAAACGGGGGGAACACTGAAGCTTTCTTT,CASSSNGGNTEAFF
few,-,TRBJ1-1,TRBV7-9,TGTGCCAGCAGCTTCGGAGGCGAAGCTTTCTTT,CASSFGGEAFF
-,-,TRBJ2-3,TRBV18,TGTGCCAGCTCATCACAGACAGACACAGATACGCAGTATTTT,CASSSQTDTDTQYF
-,TRBD2,TRBJ2-3,TRBV4-1,TGCGCCAGCAGCCAAGTGGGGACTAGCGGCACAGATACGCAGTATTTT,CASSQVGTSGTDTQYF
-,-,TRBJ2-3,TRBV29-1,TGCAGCTCAGACACAGATACGCAGTATTTT,CSSDTDTQYF
-,-,TRBJ2-7,TRBV7-3,TGTGCCAGCAGCCCAGGGGGGCCGCGGGAGCAGTACTTC,CASSPGGPREQYF
-,-,TRBJ1-6,TRBV5-1,TGCGCCAGCAGCTTGGGGGGAGTCGGCTCCTATAATTCACCCCTCCACTTT,CASSLGGVGSYNSPLHF
medium-sized,-,TRBJ1-6,TRBV11-2,TGTGCCAGCAGCTTAGGCCCCAATTCACCCCTCCACTTT,CASSLGPNSPLHF
-,-,TRBJ1-1,TRBV29-1,TGCAGCGTGGTCCGGCAGGGATGGGGCACTGAAGCTTTCTTT,CSVVRQGWGTEAFF
-,TRBD2,TRBJ2-5,TRBV14,TGTGCCAGCAGCCAAGGAGGCGGGGGGCGAGGAGGGACCCAGTACTTC,CASSQGGGGRGGTQYF
-,-,TRBJ1-4,TRBV6-5,TGTGCCAGCTCCGGGGGGAGATTTAATGAAAAACTGTTTTTT,CASSGGRFNEKLFF
-,TRBD1,TRBJ2-3,TRBV5-6,TGTGCCAGCAGCCCCGGAAGGACAGGGAGGGATACGCAGTATTTT,CASSPGRTGRDTQYF
few,TRBD1,TRBJ1-2,TRBV6-5,TGTGCCAGCAGGCAACGGGACAGTAACTATGGCTACACCTTC,CASRQRDSNYGYTF
-,TRBD2,TRBJ2-3,TRBV5-4,TGTGCCAGCAGCGCCACTAGCGGGGGGTCCCCCGATACGCAGTATTTT,CASSATSGGSPDTQYF
-,-,TRBJ1-2,TRBV12-3/TRBV12-4,TGTGCCAGCAGTTTAGCGCAAGTCTATGGCTACACCTTC,CASSLAQVYGYTF
-,-,TRBJ1-2,TRBV7-9,TGTGCCAGCAGCAAAGAGGCAGGTTACGGTGGCTACACCTTC,CASSKEAGYGGYTF
-,TRBD2,TRBJ2-3,TRBV5-1,TGCGCCAGTCGTTCCGGGACTAGCGGTAGCACAGATACGCAGTATTTT,CASRSGTSGSTDTQYF
-,TRBD2,TRBJ2-5,TRBV5-4,TGTGCCAGCAGCGACGGGACTAGCGGGGGGGCAGAGACCCAGTACTTC,CASSDGTSGGAETQYF
few,-,TRBJ1-3,TRBV10-1,TGCGCCAGCAAAAACCGGACCCGGAGAACCATATATTTT,CASKNRTRRTIYF
-,-,TRBJ2-1,TRBV30,TGTGCCTGGCGGACAGTTCAACCCTACAATGAGCAGTTCTTC,CAWRTVQPYNEQFF